Each of the 8 T cell receptor beta chains below was sequenced from the same sample in a study of cytomegalovirus exposure and HLA in healthy donors. The study ran its PCR with 60 Vbeta and 13 Jbeta primers. Repertoires were generated with immunoSEQ multiplex PCR, while TCRdb's copy carries only in-frame clones and drops some. The sample consists of around 110,000 clones, 79% of them appearing once. Material: PBMCs. The source is a man between 25 and 39 years old in good health and CMV-seropositive.

This clone has just a few counts. This sequence joins TRBV10-3 and TRBJ2-5, with TRBD2 matching 9 bases. With 4 bases clipped from V and 0 bases from J, the junction kept 3 bases outside the gene matches. The CDR3 length is 15 residues. Germline V gene sequence: CDR1 ENHRY, CDR2 SYGVKD. CDR3 DNA sequence: TGTGCCATCAGTGCTAGCGGGGTGTACCAAGAGACCCAGTACTTC. Encoded protein: CAISASGVYQETQYF.

The chain carries TRBV6-1 and TRBJ2-5; weak D call: TRBD1 (5 bases). Germline V gene sequence: CDR1 MNHNS, CDR2 SASEGT. The CDR3 spans 14 residues. V was shortened by 10 bases and J by 6 bases, with 21 bases between the two germline ends. CDR3 amino acids: CATIVGAPSQTQYF. The CDR3 DNA sequence: TGTGCCACCATTGTAGGGGCCCCTTCCCAGACCCAGTACTTC.

The rearrangement uses TRBV27 and TRBJ2-3; TRBD2 matches at 7 bases. Per the germline V gene, CDR1 is MNHEY and CDR2 is SMNVEV (reference sequence). V shed 8 bases, J shed 0 bases, and the junction held 5 bases outside the gene matches. The CDR3 is 14 amino acids. For the CDR3, the DNA is TGTGCCAGCGGGGCTAGCGGTAGCACAGATACGCAGTATTTT. It translates to CASGASGSTDTQYF.

The rearrangement joins TRBV5-4 to TRBJ2-7; TRBD1 matches at 8 bases. V shed 4 bases and J 0 bases; nucleotides not matched to a gene: 3. Germline values: CDR1 SGHNT, CDR2 YYREEE (reference sequence). This CDR3 is built from 14 residues. DNA for the CDR3: TGTGCCAGCAGCCGGACAGGGAGCTCCTACGAGCAGTACTTC. Residues: CASSRTGSSYEQYF.

This chain links TRBV5-4 with TRBJ2-1; 13 bases match TRBD2. The CDR3 has 16 amino acids. The germline gives CDR1 SGHNT, CDR2 YYREEE (reference sequence). The V gene end was trimmed by 4 bases and the J gene end by 2 bases; junction bases not matched to a gene: 3. CDR3 coding DNA: TGTGCCAGCAGCGAACTAGCGGGAGGGCCCTACAATGAGCAGTTCTTC. Amino acid sequence: CASSELAGGPYNEQFF.

The chain uses TRBV7-2 and TRBJ2-5, with D perhaps matching TRBD2 (5 bases). The J call may be faulty, since TRBJ2-7 better matches the DNA end. CDR1 is SGHTA, CDR2 FQGNSA, per germline. The CDR3 contains 15 residues. CDR3 nucleotides: TGTGCCAGCAGCTTAGTTCCGCTAGCCCCGCGCGAGCAGTACTTC. Its translation: CASSLVPLAPREQYF.

V gene TRBV5-1 combines with J gene TRBJ2-4; 8 bases are a match to TRBD1. Germline values: CDR1 SGHRS, CDR2 YFSETQ. V shed 0 bases and J 12 bases; nucleotides not matched to a gene: 11. This CDR3 region has 15 residues. The CDR3 protein is CASSLGQGRGDSQYF. CDR3 coding DNA: TGCGCCAGCAGCTTGGGACAGGGGCGAGGGGACAGTCAGTACTTC.

The chain joins TRBV4-2 to TRBJ1-5; D is possibly TRBD1 (5 bases). The CDR3 is 17 amino acids. Trimming cost V 1 base and J 0 bases, with 13 bases left between them. Germline CDR1 and CDR2: LGHNA and YNFKEQ. CDR3 protein: CASSQVAGGTSNQPQHF. CDR3 in DNA: TGTGCCAGCAGCCAAGTGGCGGGGGGAACTAGCAATCAGCCCCAGCATTTT.